This T cell receptor beta chain originates from a study of cytomegalovirus exposure and HLA in healthy donors (dated by TCRdb to the late 2010s). Regarding the complete study: In an earlier analysis of roughly 500 of the donors, roughly 300 Gb of sequence data and 117 million unique TCR beta sequences from about 190 million T cells were reported. An early release covering approximately 600 HLA-typed donors comprised 300 to 350 gigabases of sequencing data and roughly 85 million unique TCR sequences. Alongside the repertoire data, information on donor age, sex, ethnicity and CMV serostatus was compiled. To predict cytomegalovirus infection status, the study brought together high-throughput TCR immunosequencing, statistical association of individual TCRs with disease status, and machine learning. The study used immunosequencing to profile the T cell repertoires of 670 or so subjects and linked those repertoires to cytomegalovirus serostatus. In a later analysis, previously published TCR beta repertoires from about 640 donors were re-analyzed and high-resolution HLA genotyping was added so that TCR occurrence patterns could be studied. The study aimed to test whether signatures of past pathogen exposure could be identified by cataloging public T cell receptors. In addition to the first cohort of 666 subjects, a separate validation cohort of about 120 different subjects was used. Genome-wide SNP genotypes for about 65% of the roughly 670 donors were used in a later genetic analysis, which treated that subset as a discovery cohort. Typing coverage varied by locus: roughly 629-630 donors for A, B, C, DRB1 and DQB1; more than 500 for DQA1; nearly 610 for DPA1; more than 450 for DPB1. Both class I and class II loci were covered by HLA typing, at four-digit resolution. The later analysis used no new phenotypic data to find candidate immune exposures, relying instead on TCR beta sequences and their occurrence across donors. All discovery cohort repertoires had been generated on a single sequencing platform. In an earlier analysis of roughly 540 of the donors, high-throughput TCR beta sequencing was used to judge whether each TCR beta V gene segment behaved as functional or pseudogenic. Roughly 5 DR-DQ haplotypes were handled as single units for association and clustering, since linkage in the cohort was strong. Among 398 genotyped donors of the cohort, an average of around 240,000 unique TCR beta nucleotide sequences was sequenced per donor, of which about 20% were non-productive. Of the roughly 400 genotyped donors, 70% to 90% were placed in the genetic ancestry cluster associated with self-reported Caucasian donors. Points the paper makes about the study in general: A cluster of highly shared sequence variants was judged likely to be a technical artifact of the sequencing pipeline. Some IMGT-functional V segments, including TRBV6-2 and TRBV6-3, could not be distinguished by the 87-base-pair reads and were therefore excluded. The only immune exposure information available for the cohort was CMV serostatus. According to a later analysis, TCR association rates differed among HLA loci, with DRB1 alleles showing the most associated TCRs and HLA-C alleles showing the fewest. In a later analysis, several top co-occurrence clusters were reported to appear linked to parvovirus B19, influenza, CMV and Epstein-Barr virus. It was suggested by the authors that the approach could potentially be generalized to other disease states and immunological phenotypes. In a later analysis, 16,951 TCR beta sequences were associated with specific HLA alleles at a false discovery rate of 0.05. This cohort had only TCR beta chains sequenced, and the lack of alpha or paired-chain data limited which features could be detected. A further reported finding was that TCR beta sequences accurately predicted the HLA-A and HLA-B alleles for most subjects in the first cohort. Three of the identified cytomegalovirus-associated TCR beta chains were confirmed in vitro to be specific for cytomegalovirus antigens. Because counts were too low, about 18 rarely observed V segments, including chromosome 9 orphons, were excluded from the earlier analysis of under 650 of the donors. In the study, around 160 TCR beta chains were listed as associated with cytomegalovirus. In a later analysis, HLA-associated TCR beta chains showed more clonal expansion and lower generation probabilities than non-associated chains that were equally common. The classifier was reported to diagnose cytomegalovirus status with high specificity and sensitivity in both the original and validation cohorts. Roughly uniform sequencing depth across donors was assumed in presence/absence analyses, although this assumption may not hold. Strong co-occurrence of HLA alleles, especially DR and DQ, made assigning TCR associations to individual alleles difficult. Because some donors lacked HLA typing at each locus, the association tests relied only on the typed subset. In a later genetic analysis, fewer N-insertions in productive TCRs were reported among donors in an Asian-associated ancestry cluster than the roughly 700-donor mean. Linkage disequilibrium might explain the correlated functional status among segregating V segments, but an unknown experimental factor could not be excluded. While some public TCRs were present in many individuals, most TCR sequences turned up only very rarely across donors. A later analysis found that most CMV-associated TCR beta chains appeared HLA-restricted, with HLA associations seemingly driven largely by CMV exposure. In an earlier analysis of about 540 of the donors, most TCR beta V segments were observed in productive rearrangements about 87% or about 30% of the time, broadly matching IMGT annotations. V-gene and J-gene trimming of TCR beta chains was associated with a missense DCLRE1C variant in a later genetic analysis, and the association was replicated in an independent cohort.

In total, 600 or so healthy bone marrow donors made up the cohort. At the time of sampling, every cohort member was nominally healthy, though immune exposures that went unrecorded were likely present. The donor tested CMV seropositive and was one of the 289 seropositive cohort members. A peripheral blood sample was collected from each donor, and TCR beta sequencing was performed on peripheral blood mononuclear cells. Genomic DNA was extracted from the blood cell samples with the Qiagen DNeasy Blood Extraction Kit. The library relied on the immunoSEQ multiplex PCR assay. For the multiplex PCR, a mixture combining 60 forward primers for TCR Vbeta segments and 13 reverse primers for TCR Jbeta segments was used. A multiplex PCR assay on genomic DNA amplified the CDR3 region of rearranged TCR beta genes. On the Illumina HiSeq System, the amplified TCR beta libraries were sequenced as 87-base-pair reads. As for how the authors treated the data: Across the 600 to 700 repertoires, a later analysis counted roughly 77 million unique TCR beta chains, around 11 million of which were shared by at least two donors. Raw reads were error-corrected and collapsed into unique sequences by a nearest-neighbor algorithm in which closely related sequences were merged to remove PCR and sequencing errors. To assign V, D and J gene segments, CDR3 sequences were aligned to IMGT reference sequences. For a sequence to be retained, at least a six-nucleotide match to both a V gene segment and a J gene segment was required. Rearrangements were classified as productive when the CDR3 lacked stop codons and remained in frame with V and J, and all other rearrangements were classified as non-productive. Following IMGT convention, CDR3 was defined as the stretch from the second conserved V-encoded cysteine up to the conserved J-encoded phenylalanine. The earlier analysis of more than 450 of the donors excluded sequences that lacked an unambiguous match to a single V gene segment. An earlier analysis of roughly 590 of the donors called V segments functional above 56.7% productive rearrangements and segregating when the between-donor standard deviation exceeded 5%. A statistical classification framework was built for diagnosing cytomegalovirus status from the catalog of TCR beta chain sequences. In a later analysis, V and J genes were assigned by comparing TCR nucleotide sequences against IMGT/GENE-DB human TR gene sequences. The TCRdist pipeline was used in a later analysis to assign CDR3 sequences and most-parsimonious VDJ recombination scenarios. A later analysis defined each TCR beta chain by its CDR3 amino acid sequence plus V-gene family, and excluded reads lacking a unique V-gene family. As a way to deal with suspected cross-contamination and a sequencing artifact, a later analysis dropped 500 to 700 nucleotide sequences that were highly shared and had low generation probability. In a later analysis, a clonal expansion index was calculated for each public chain from normalized within-repertoire ranks of inferred template counts. In a later analysis, generation probabilities were computed with a VDJ recombination model fitted to out-of-frame rearrangements, and the resulting probabilities were checked against IGoR. A later analysis scored TCR-TCR, TCR-HLA and TCR-CMV co-occurrence with hypergeometric tests, applying a repertoire-size bias correction to TCR pairs. False discovery rates were estimated in a later analysis by permuting HLA or CMV assignments 20 times. In a later analysis, co-occurring TCRs were grouped with DBSCAN, and TCRdist sequence similarity was added when clustering was performed within HLA-allele-positive subsets. Repertoires with fewer than 30,000 or more than 120,000 public chains were left out of co-occurrence clustering, as were several repertoires with anomalous nucleotide sharing. TCRdb retrieved this table from immuneACCESS and kept in-frame rearrangements only. Not all clones are present; in checked studies, unresolved V genes account for under half, and no reason is known for the remainder. The V and J calls and clone size were taken over from that table, and D and trimming were inferred from the DNA. The sample table contains 150,000 to 180,000 clones; only one count was recorded for about 80% of them. Clones ranked in the top ten supply 10% to 15% of the sample.

The CDR3 contains 13 residues, cysteine and phenylalanine counted. Solely the CDR3 DNA is kept, with 39 bases framed from the first base. As to this clone: Which antigen it targets is not known. No much larger clone is present one base from it, and per-base qualities are unavailable.

The chain is assembled from TRBV21-1 and TRBJ2-7; the listed D gene, TRBD2, was not tested against the DNA. TRBV21-1 is an annotated pseudogene. Sequenced material: PBMCs. The sequence was obtained from a man aged 30 to 45 in good health and CMV-seropositive. The DNA sequence is as follows: TGTGCCAGCGGGGGGGGGCGCGGTTACGAGCAGTACTTC. Translated, this gives CASGGGRGYEQYF.